One sample yielded the 8 T cell receptor beta chains listed below, sequenced in a study of blood T cells in healthy people across ages. Primed by a sample-barcoded 5' primer and a J-beta primer mix, a second PCR proceeded for 7 to 11 cycles. TCRdb analysed the 5' RACE reads with MiXCR anew, one entry per CDR3 protein. The sample gives about 930,000 distinct CDR3 sequences, just under 30% of which show up once; about 9.4% is in the top ten. This sample was shared with a second study, whose subject was T cells of mothers and their children.

The sequenced material came from blood. These receptor sequences come from a woman between 40 and 50 years old in good health.

About this clonotype itself: Possible read error: a much larger clone is one base away. This rearrangement joins TRBV3-1 to TRBJ2-7; D is perhaps TRBD1 or TRBD2 (5 bases each). Trimming removed 3 bases from V and 0 bases from J, with 12 bases in between. The CDR3 has 15 amino acids. The germline gives CDR1 LGHDT, CDR2 YNNKEL (reference sequence). This CDR3 is CASSHWDRNSYEQYF. DNA for the CDR3: TGTGCCAGCAGCCACTGGGACCGAAACTCCTACGAGCAGTACTTC.

The V and J genes are TRBV7-9 and TRBJ2-5, with TRBD1 as a possible D gene (5 bases). Germline V gives CDR1 SEHNR, CDR2 FQNEAQ (reference sequence). CDR3 length: 15 amino acids. Trimming shortened V by 5 bases and J by 3 bases, and 16 bases separated the two germline ends. In DNA, the CDR3 is TGTGCCAGCAGCCTTCCCACAGGAAGTAAAGAGACCCAGTACTTC. Translation: CASSLPTGSKETQYF.

Many counts were recorded for this clonotype. The genes are TRBV6-6 and TRBJ1-2; D not resolved. V dropped 5 bases and J dropped 3 bases, with 13 bases sitting between them. The CDR3 has 14 residues. CDR1 MNHNY and CDR2 SVGAGI come from the germline V gene (reference sequence). The CDR3 nucleotides read TGTGCCAGCAGTACCACATACCCAGACTATGGCTACACCTTC. Amino acids: CASSTTYPDYGYTF.

A word on this clonotype: Given a much more abundant clone one base away, this may be a read error. This sequence joins TRBV7-2 and TRBJ2-1, with 7 bases that match TRBD1. The length of the CDR3 is 12 residues. Germline V gene sequence: CDR1 SGHTA, CDR2 FQGNSA. The chain's CDR3 is CANSRQGNEQFF. CDR3 sequence (DNA): TGTGCCAACAGCAGACAGGGAAATGAGCAGTTCTTC.

This sequence joins TRBV2 and TRBJ2-1; D is unresolved. The CDR3 runs to 15 residues. From germline, CDR1 is SNHLY and CDR2 FYNNEI. The ends were cut back, 2 bases at V and 8 bases at J, with 16 bases in the middle. CDR3 protein: CASSERRLGGDEQFF. DNA of the CDR3: TGTGCCAGCAGTGAACGCAGGTTGGGTGGGGATGAGCAGTTCTTC.

As to this clonotype: One end of the junction fails to match germline, which may point to a read error. The chain is built from TRBV20-1 and TRBJ2-1; the D gene is possibly TRBD2 (6 bases). CDR3 length equals 12 residues. The V gene's germline CDR1 is DFQATT and CDR2 SNEGSKA (reference sequence). The CDR3 DNA follows: TGCAGTGCTAAACGGGGGAGGTCGGAGCGGTTCTTC. Protein sequence: CSAKRGRSERFF.

At least ten counts were recorded for this clonotype. V and J are TRBV29-1 and TRBJ2-7; 8 bases agree with TRBD2. The J segment lost 6 bases and the V segment lost 7 bases, leaving 11 bases of the junction unmatched. Germline V lookup: CDR1 SQVTM, CDR2 ANQGSEA. CDR3 length: 13 residues. The CDR3 is CSARVGLVPEQYF. DNA for the CDR3: TGCAGCGCCAGGGTGGGACTAGTCCCCGAGCAGTACTTC.

This clonotype has more than one count but fewer than ten. The genes are TRBV12-3 or TRBV12-4 and TRBJ1-5; 9 nucleotides match TRBD1. The J segment lost 6 bases and the V segment lost 7 bases, leaving 7 bases of the junction unmatched. The CDR3 sequence is 14 residues long. The CDR3 DNA reads as TGTGCCAGCACACAGGGGGCTCGGATTCAGCCCCAGCATTTT. Its translation is CASTQGARIQPQHF.